This T cell receptor (beta chain) was retrieved from a study of T-cell reconstitution after alpha-beta-depleted transplantation in children. Overall study results and limits: Reported findings indicate that, about two months after transplant, alpha-beta T cells came from several hundred expanded clones, which were derived from non-depleted graft cells. It was newly produced T cells that mostly accounted for T-cell counts and diversity one year after transplant.

About this clonotype itself: Its antigen is currently unknown.

There are 16 residues in the CDR3. V was cut by 0 bases and J by 7 bases, with 15 bases left in between. Preparing the TCRbeta library involved the use of unique molecular identifiers. Each CDR3 protein is one row after TCRdb ran MiXCR on the PCR reads. The sample has 100,000 to 130,000 distinct CDR3 sequences, 5.5% to 6.5% seen once. The TCR was taken from a male patient between 2 and 10 years old who had a stem cell transplant for acute lymphoblastic leukemia, so the T cells may come from the graft donor. The specimen comprised PBMCs, mostly from graft donor cells, sampled 360 days after TCRalphabeta/CD19-depleted stem cell transplant. The chain combines TRBV12-3 or TRBV12-4 with TRBJ1-4; D not certain. The CDR3 reads CASSLAVPPEGEKLFF. CDR3 nucleotides: TGTGCCAGCAGTTTAGCGGTTCCTCCGGAGGGTGAAAAACTGTTTTTT.